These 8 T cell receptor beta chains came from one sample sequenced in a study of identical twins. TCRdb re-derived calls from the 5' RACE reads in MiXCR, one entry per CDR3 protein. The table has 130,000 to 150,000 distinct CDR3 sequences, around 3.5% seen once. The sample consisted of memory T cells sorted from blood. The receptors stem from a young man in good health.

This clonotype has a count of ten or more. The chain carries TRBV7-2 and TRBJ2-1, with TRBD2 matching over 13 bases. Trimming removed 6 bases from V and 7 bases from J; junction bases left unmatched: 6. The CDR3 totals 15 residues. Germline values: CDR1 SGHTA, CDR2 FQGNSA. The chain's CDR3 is CASRLAGGPRNEQFF. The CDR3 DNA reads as TGTGCCAGCAGACTAGCGGGAGGGCCTAGGAATGAGCAGTTCTTC.

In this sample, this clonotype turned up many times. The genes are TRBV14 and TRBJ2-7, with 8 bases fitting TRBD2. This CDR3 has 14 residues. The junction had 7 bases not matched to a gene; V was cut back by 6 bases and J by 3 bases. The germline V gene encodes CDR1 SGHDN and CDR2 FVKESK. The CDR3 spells CASRPTAGVYEQYF. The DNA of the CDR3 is TGTGCCAGCAGACCGACAGCGGGAGTCTACGAGCAGTACTTC.

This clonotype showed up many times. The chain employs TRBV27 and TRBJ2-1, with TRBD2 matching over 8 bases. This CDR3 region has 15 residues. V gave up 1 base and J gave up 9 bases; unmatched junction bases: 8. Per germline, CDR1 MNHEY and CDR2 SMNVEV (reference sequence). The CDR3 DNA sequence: TGTGCCAGCAGTTTATGGAGCGGGAGAAGGAGTGAGCAGTTCTTC. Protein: CASSLWSGRRSEQFF.

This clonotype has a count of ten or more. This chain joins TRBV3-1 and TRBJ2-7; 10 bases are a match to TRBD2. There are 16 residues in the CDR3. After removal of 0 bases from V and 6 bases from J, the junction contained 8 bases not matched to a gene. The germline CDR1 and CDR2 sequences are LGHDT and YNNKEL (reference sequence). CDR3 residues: CASSQDDSGRFREQYV. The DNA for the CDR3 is TGTGCCAGCAGCCAAGATGATAGCGGGAGGTTCCGCGAGCAGTACGTC.

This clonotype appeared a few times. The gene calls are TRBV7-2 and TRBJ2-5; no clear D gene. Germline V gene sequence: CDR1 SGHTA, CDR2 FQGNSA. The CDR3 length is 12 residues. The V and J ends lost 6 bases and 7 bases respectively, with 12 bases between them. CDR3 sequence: CASSPDGRTQYF. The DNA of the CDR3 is TGTGCCAGCAGTCCGGACGGCCGGACCCAGTACTTC.

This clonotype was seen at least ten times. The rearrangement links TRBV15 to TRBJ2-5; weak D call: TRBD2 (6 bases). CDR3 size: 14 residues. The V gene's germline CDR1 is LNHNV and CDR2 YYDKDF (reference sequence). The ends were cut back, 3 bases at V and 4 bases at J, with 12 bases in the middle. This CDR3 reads CATSSSGRRETQYF. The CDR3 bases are TGTGCCACCAGCAGTTCAGGGAGGAGAGAGACCCAGTACTTC.

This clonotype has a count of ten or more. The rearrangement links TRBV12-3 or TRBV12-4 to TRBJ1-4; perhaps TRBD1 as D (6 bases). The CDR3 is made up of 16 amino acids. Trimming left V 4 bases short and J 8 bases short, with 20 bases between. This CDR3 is CASSSLRQEVKEKLFF. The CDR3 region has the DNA TGTGCCAGCAGTTCCCTTAGACAGGAGGTGAAAGAAAAACTGTTTTTT.

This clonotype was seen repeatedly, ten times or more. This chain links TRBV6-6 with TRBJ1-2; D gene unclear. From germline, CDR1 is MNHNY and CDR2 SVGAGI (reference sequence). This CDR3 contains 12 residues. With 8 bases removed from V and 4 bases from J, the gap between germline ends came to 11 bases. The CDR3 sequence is CASGERVYGYTF. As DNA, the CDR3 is TGTGCCAGCGGGGAGAGGGTCTATGGCTACACCTTC.